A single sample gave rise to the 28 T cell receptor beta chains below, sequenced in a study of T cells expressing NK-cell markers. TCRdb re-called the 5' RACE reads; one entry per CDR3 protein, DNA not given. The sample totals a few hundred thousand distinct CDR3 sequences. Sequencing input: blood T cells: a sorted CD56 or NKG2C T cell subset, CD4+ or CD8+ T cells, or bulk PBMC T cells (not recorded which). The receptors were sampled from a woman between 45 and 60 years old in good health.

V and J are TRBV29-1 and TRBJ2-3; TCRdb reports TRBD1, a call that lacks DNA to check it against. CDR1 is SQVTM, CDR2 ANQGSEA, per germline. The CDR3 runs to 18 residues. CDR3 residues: CSVEDRGSWASGTDTQYF.

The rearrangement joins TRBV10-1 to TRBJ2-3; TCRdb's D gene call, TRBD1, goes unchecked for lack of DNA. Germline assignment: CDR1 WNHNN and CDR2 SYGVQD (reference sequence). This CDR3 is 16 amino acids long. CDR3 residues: CASSVAQGSRSDTQYF.

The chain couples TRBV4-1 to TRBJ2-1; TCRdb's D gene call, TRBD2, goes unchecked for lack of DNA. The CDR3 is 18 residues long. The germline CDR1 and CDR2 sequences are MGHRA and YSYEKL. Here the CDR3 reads CASSQARTSGKLYNEQFF.

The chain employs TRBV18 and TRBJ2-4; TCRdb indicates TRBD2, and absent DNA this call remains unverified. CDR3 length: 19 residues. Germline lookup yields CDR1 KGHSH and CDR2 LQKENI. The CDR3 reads CASSPRGTSGSGAKNIQYF.

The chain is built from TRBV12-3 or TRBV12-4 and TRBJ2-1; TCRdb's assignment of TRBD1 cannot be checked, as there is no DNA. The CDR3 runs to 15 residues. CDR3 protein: CASTPPGVGYNEQFF.

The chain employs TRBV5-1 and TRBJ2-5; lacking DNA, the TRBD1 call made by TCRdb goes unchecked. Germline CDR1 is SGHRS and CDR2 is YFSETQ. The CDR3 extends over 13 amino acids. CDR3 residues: CASSLRGIETQYF.

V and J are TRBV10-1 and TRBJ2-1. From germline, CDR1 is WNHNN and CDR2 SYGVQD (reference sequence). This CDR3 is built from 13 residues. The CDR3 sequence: CASSLDVLREQFF.

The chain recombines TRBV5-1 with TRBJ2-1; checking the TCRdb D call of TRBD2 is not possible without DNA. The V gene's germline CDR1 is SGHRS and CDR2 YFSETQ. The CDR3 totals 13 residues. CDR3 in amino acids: CASSGLAGNEQFF.

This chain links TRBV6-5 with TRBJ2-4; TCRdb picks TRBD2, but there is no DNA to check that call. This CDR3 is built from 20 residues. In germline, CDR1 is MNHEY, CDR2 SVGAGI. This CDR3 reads CASSYSAGLAGAAAKNIQYF.

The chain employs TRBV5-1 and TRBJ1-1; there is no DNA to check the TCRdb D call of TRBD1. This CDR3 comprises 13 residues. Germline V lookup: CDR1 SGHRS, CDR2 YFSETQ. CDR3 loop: CASRREGQTEAFF.

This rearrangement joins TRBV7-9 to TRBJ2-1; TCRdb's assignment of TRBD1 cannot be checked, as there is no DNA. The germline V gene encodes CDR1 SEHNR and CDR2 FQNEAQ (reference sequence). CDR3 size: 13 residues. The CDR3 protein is CASDGTDYNEQFF.

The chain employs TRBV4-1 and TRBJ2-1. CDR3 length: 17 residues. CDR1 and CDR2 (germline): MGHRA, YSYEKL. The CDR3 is CASSQPGGESSYNEQFF.

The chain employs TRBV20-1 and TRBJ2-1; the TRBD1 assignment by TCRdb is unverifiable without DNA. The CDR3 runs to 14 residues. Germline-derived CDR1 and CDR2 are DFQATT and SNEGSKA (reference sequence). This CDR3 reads CSARDWGGDNEQFF.

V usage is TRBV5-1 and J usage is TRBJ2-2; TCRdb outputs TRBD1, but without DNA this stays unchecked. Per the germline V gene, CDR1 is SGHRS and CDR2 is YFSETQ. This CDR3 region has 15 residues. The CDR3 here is CASSPAGAGTGELFF.

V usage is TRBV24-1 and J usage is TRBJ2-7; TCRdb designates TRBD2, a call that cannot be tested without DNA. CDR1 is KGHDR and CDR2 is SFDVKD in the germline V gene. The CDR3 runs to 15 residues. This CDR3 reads CATSDSPGLPYEQYF.

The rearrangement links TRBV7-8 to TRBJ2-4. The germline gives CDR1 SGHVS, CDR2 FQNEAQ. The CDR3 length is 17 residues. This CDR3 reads CASSDRKIAVAKNIQYF.

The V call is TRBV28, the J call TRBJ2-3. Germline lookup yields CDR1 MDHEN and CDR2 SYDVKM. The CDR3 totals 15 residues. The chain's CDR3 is CASSLVVTVTDTQYF.

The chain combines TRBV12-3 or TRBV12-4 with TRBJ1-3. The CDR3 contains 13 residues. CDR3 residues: CASSVSGGNTIYF.

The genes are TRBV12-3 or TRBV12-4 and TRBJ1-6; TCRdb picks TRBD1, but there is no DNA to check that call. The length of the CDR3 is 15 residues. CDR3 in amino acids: CASSSRTGRRSPLHF.

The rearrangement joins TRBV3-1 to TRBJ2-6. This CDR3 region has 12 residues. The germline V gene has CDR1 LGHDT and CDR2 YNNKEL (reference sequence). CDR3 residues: CASSPRVGIVAF. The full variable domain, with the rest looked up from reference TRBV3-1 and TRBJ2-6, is DTAVSQTPKYLVTQMGNDKSIKCEQNLGHDTMYWYKQDSKKFLKIMFSYNNKELIINETVPNRFSPKSPDKAHLNLHINSLELGDSAVYFCASSPRVGIVAFGAGSRLTVL.

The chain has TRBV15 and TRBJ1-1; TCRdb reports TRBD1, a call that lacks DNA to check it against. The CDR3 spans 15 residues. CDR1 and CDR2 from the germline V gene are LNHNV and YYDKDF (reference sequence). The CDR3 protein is CATKQGSVTNTEAFF.

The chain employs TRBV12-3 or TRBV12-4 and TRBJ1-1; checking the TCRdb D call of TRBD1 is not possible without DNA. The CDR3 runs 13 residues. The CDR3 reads CASGQGAVTEAFF.

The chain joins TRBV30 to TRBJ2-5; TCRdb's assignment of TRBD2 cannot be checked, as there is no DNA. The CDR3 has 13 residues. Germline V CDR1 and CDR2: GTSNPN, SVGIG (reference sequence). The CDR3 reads CAWSRRIRETQYF.

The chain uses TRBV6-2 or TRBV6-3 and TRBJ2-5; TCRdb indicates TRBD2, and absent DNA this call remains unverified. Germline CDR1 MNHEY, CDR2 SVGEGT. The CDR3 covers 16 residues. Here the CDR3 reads CASSGLAGEIGETQYF.

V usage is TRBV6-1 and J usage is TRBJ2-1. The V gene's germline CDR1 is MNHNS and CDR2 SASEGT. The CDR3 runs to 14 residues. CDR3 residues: CASSEATASNEQFF.

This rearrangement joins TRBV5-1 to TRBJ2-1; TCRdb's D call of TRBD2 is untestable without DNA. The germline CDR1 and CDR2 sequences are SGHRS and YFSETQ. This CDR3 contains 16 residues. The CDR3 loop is CASSAPAFREVHEQFF.

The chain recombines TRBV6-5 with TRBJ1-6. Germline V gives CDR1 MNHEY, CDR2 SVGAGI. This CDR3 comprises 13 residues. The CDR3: CASSRVDDSPLHF.

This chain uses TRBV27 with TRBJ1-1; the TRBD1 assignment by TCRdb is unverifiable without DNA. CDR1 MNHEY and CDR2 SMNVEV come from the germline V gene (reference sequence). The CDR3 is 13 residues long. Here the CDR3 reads CASSLWGDGEAFF.